The 23 T cell receptor beta chains listed next were all sequenced from one sample in a study of blood T cell repertoires in COVID-19. Measured with immunoSEQ multiplex PCR; TCRdb has only the in-frame clones, and not every one. The sample carries roughly 190,000 clones, around 80% recorded once. Material for sequencing was peripheral blood. All receptors come from a woman in her forties or fifties with acute or convalescent COVID-19.

This rearrangement joins TRBV7-4 to TRBJ2-4, with 10 bases that match TRBD2. CDR1 is SGHVT and CDR2 is SQSDAQ in the germline V gene. After removal of 1 base from V and 5 bases from J, the junction contained 5 bases not matched to a gene. The CDR3 length is 16 residues. The CDR3 bases are TGTGCCAGCAGCTTAGGGGAGCGGGAGGGGGAAAACATTCAGTACTTC. It yields the protein CASSLGEREGENIQYF.

The chain links TRBV18 to TRBJ1-2; tentative D call: TRBD1 (5 bases). Between the trimmed V and J ends, which lost 4 bases and 6 bases, there was a span of 12 bases. Germline CDR1 reads KGHSH; CDR2 reads LQKENI. The CDR3 is 13 residues long. The CDR3 nucleotides read TGTGCCAGCTCACGTCAGGGCTCGGATGGCTACACCTTC. Translating it yields CASSRQGSDGYTF. The complete variable domain, with remaining parts taken from reference TRBV18 and TRBJ1-2, reads NAGVMQNPRHLVRRRGQEARLRCSPMKGHSHVYWYRQLPEEGLKFMVYLQKENIIDESGMPKERFSAEFPKEGPSILRIQQVVRGDSAAYFCASSRQGSDGYTFGSGTRLTVV.

The V gene is TRBV14, the J gene TRBJ2-7; 7 nucleotides agree with TRBD1. Germline loops: CDR1 SGHDN, CDR2 FVKESK. Unmatched junction bases numbered 11, after V lost 6 bases and J lost 6 bases. This CDR3 has 14 residues. In DNA, the CDR3 is TGTGCCAGCAGTCCCTGGAACCCAGGGGGCGAGCAGTACTTC. This translates into CASSPWNPGGEQYF.

The V gene is TRBV4-1, the J gene TRBJ1-2; D might be TRBD1 (6 bases). Trimming took off 5 bases at V and 8 bases at J, with 24 bases between the two ends. Germline values: CDR1 MGHRA, CDR2 YSYEKL. The CDR3 sequence is 16 residues long. The CDR3 bases are TGCGCCAGCAGCGGACGGGAGGTACGGGGGGCGGAAGGCTACACCTTC. Translating it yields CASSGREVRGAEGYTF.

The chain recombines TRBV15 with TRBJ1-6; D is possibly TRBD1 (6 bases). The CDR3 runs to 14 residues. The V end was cut by 0 bases, the J end by 10 bases, with 10 bases between. Germline CDR1 LNHNV, CDR2 YYDKDF (reference sequence). CDR3 region: CATSREQGLSPLHF. The DNA of the CDR3 is TGTGCCACCAGCAGAGAGCAGGGGCTCTCACCCCTCCACTTT.

The table lists this clone with a few counts. The J gene is TRBJ2-1, the V gene TRBV9; D uncertain. Trimming removed 4 bases at V and 8 bases at J, with 16 bases between. CDR3 size: 14 residues. Germline V CDR1 and CDR2: SGDLS, YYNGEE. The CDR3 DNA reads TGTGCCAGCAGCTCTCGGGTTGGGTCCCATGAGCAGTTCTTC. Translated: CASSSRVGSHEQFF.

This clone was recorded once. The chain combines TRBV6-5 with TRBJ2-2, with 9 bases that match TRBD1. The J segment lost 7 bases and the V segment lost 2 bases, leaving 5 bases of the junction unmatched. Per germline, CDR1 MNHEY and CDR2 SVGAGI. The CDR3 is made up of 15 amino acids. The CDR3 sequence is CASSYRDRVRGELFF. For the CDR3, the DNA is TGTGCCAGCAGTTACCGGGACAGGGTCCGCGGGGAGCTGTTTTTT.

The V and J genes are TRBV6-5 and TRBJ1-1, with D unclear. The CDR3 consists of 13 residues. Trimming took 6 bases from V and 3 from J, leaving 11 bases between them. CDR1 and CDR2 from the germline V gene are MNHEY and SVGAGI. The CDR3 spells CASREGVDTEAFF. The CDR3 bases are TGTGCCAGCAGGGAGGGAGTCGACACTGAAGCTTTCTTT.

This chain joins TRBV28 and TRBJ1-5, with 12 bases matching TRBD1. Unmatched junction bases numbered 15, after V lost 6 bases and J lost 6 bases. CDR1 and CDR2 (germline): MDHEN, SYDVKM. This CDR3 region has 18 residues. The CDR3 loop reads CASSPFGTGGQFSQPQHF. The CDR3, as DNA: TGTGCCAGCAGCCCATTCGGGACAGGGGGCCAATTCAGTCAGCCCCAGCATTTT.

The chain employs TRBV3-1 (or the pseudogene TRBV3-2) and TRBJ1-5; TRBD1 agrees at 8 bases. J gave up 7 bases and V 5 bases, and 7 bases lay outside the gene matches. The CDR3 loop spans 14 amino acids. The germline V gene encodes CDR1 LGHDT and CDR2 YNNKEL (reference sequence). The CDR3 DNA sequence: TGTGCCAGCAGCATGACAGGGGTGCGGCAGCCCCAGCATTTT. Its translation is CASSMTGVRQPQHF.

This clone has a single count. CDR3 DNA sequence: TGTGCCGTGGGACAGACCTACGAGCAGTACTTC. This translates into CAVGQTYEQYF. The V call is TRBV10-3, the J call TRBJ2-7; 7 nucleotides align to TRBD1. V dropped 11 bases and J dropped 2; count of bases not matched to a gene: 3. Germline CDR1 ENHRY, CDR2 SYGVKD. The CDR3 is 11 amino acids.

The chain recombines TRBV2 with TRBJ1-5, with TRBD1 matching 7 bases. V was pared by 5 bases and J by 6 bases, with 10 bases of the junction left unmatched. The germline gives CDR1 SNHLY, CDR2 FYNNEI. CDR3 size: 15 residues. CDR3 in amino acids: CASSPNVPGGQPQHF. Here the CDR3 DNA reads TGTGCCAGCAGTCCGAACGTCCCAGGGGGTCAGCCCCAGCATTTT.

The chain uses TRBV6-5 and TRBJ1-5, with D unclear. CDR1 and CDR2 (germline): MNHEY, SVGAGI. Trimming shortened V by 6 bases and J by 4 bases, and 16 bases separated the two germline ends. The CDR3 has 15 amino acids. This CDR3 reads CASSLGSGTNQPQHF. The CDR3 region has the DNA TGTGCCAGCAGCCTAGGAAGCGGAACGAATCAGCCCCAGCATTTT.

The chain uses TRBV9 and TRBJ1-3; D remains unclear. V dropped 3 bases and J dropped 3 bases, with 10 bases sitting between them. Germline lookup yields CDR1 SGDLS and CDR2 YYNGEE. The CDR3 extends over 14 amino acids. The CDR3 reads CASSEAGGGNTIYF. CDR3 DNA sequence: TGTGCCAGCAGCGAGGCAGGAGGTGGAAACACCATATATTTT.

The chain carries TRBV18 and TRBJ1-2; 9 bases agree with TRBD1. CDR1 and CDR2 (germline): KGHSH, LQKENI. The CDR3 totals 16 residues. Trimming removed 1 base from V and 8 bases from J; junction bases left unmatched: 11. The CDR3 loop is CASSPRPGQGQGGYTF. Written as DNA, the CDR3 is TGTGCCAGCTCACCACGCCCGGGACAGGGTCAGGGAGGCTACACCTTC.

The chain couples TRBV5-1 to TRBJ2-5, with 9 bases identical to TRBD2. The CDR3 covers 15 residues. Germline V lookup: CDR1 SGHRS, CDR2 YFSETQ. J gave up 3 bases and V 4 bases, and 7 bases lay outside the gene matches. The DNA for the CDR3 is TGCGCCAGCAGCCTTGGGACTAGCCCGGAAGAGACCCAGTACTTC. It codes for CASSLGTSPEETQYF.

This clone has only a few counts. This chain joins TRBV30 and TRBJ2-7, with a weak D call TRBD2 (6 bases). Trimming shortened V by 5 bases and J by 1 base, and 9 bases separated the two germline ends. The CDR3 covers 12 residues. Germline V gene lookup returns CDR1 GTSNPN and CDR2 SVGIG (reference sequence). CDR3 coding DNA: TGTGCCTGGGCTAGCGTGTCCTACGAGCAGTACTTC. As protein: CAWASVSYEQYF.

The chain is built from TRBV5-1 and TRBJ1-2; 8 bases line up with TRBD1. With V trimmed by 4 bases and J by 2 bases, 4 bases remained unmatched. Germline CDR1 and CDR2: SGHRS and YFSETQ. This CDR3 has 14 amino acids. The CDR3 DNA follows: TGCGCCAGCAGCGTGACAGGGGAGAACTATGGCTACACCTTC. It specifies CASSVTGENYGYTF.

This chain joins TRBV27 and TRBJ1-5, with 7 bases fitting TRBD1. The J segment lost 4 bases and the V segment lost 5 bases, leaving 8 bases of the junction unmatched. This CDR3 comprises 15 residues. In germline, CDR1 is MNHEY, CDR2 SMNVEV (reference sequence). In nucleotides, the CDR3 is TGTGCCAGCAGTCTCACGACAGGGCGAAATCAGCCCCAGCATTTT. Residues: CASSLTTGRNQPQHF.

The chain joins TRBV28 to TRBJ2-7, with TRBD1 matching over 9 bases. Germline values: CDR1 MDHEN, CDR2 SYDVKM. The CDR3 extends over 16 amino acids. V lost 4 bases, J lost 2 bases, and 9 bases stayed unmatched. The CDR3: CASSSPRDRATYEQYF. The CDR3 nucleotides are TGTGCCAGCAGTTCCCCCCGGGACAGGGCCACCTACGAGCAGTACTTC.

V gene TRBV24-1 combines with J gene TRBJ2-2; 14 bases fit TRBD2. The germline CDR1 and CDR2 sequences are KGHDR and SFDVKD. V trimming: 2 bases; J trimming: 9 bases; junction bases outside the gene matches: 13. This CDR3 region has 19 residues. CDR3 nucleotides: TGTGCCACCAGTGATTCGGGACTAGCGGGAGTGAAAAGGTCCCGGGAGCTGTTTTTT. Protein sequence: CATSDSGLAGVKRSRELFF.

The chain carries TRBV6-5 and TRBJ1-1, with D uncertain. Germline V gene data show CDR1 as MNHEY and CDR2 as SVGAGI. The V end was cut by 6 bases, the J end by 0 bases, with 8 bases between. The CDR3 runs to 13 residues. CDR3 sequence reads: CASRLNMNTEAFF. The CDR3 DNA sequence: TGTGCCAGCAGGCTCAACATGAACACTGAAGCTTTCTTT.

The CDR3 DNA is TGTGCCAGCAGTCGAGGCGGGGTACTGGCTGAAAAACTGTTTTTT. Translated, it gives CASSRGGVLAEKLFF. This sequence joins TRBV5-6 and TRBJ1-4; D is unresolved. CDR1 and CDR2 from the germline V gene are SGHDT and YYEEEE. Deletions cut 5 bases from V and 7 bases from J, with 18 bases between. The CDR3 totals 15 residues.